The clone carrying this T cell receptor beta chain occurred many times. The data derive from a study of read filtering for tumor transcriptome and immune sequencing. V dropped 6 bases and J dropped 6 bases, with 19 bases sitting between them. The CDR3 extends over 15 amino acids. Germline lookup yields CDR1 MNHEY and CDR2 SVGAGI. The library was built from around 0.4 ug RNA with molecular barcoded adaptors for alpha/delta and beta/gamma chains. TCRdb ran MiXCR on the reads and lists one entry per CDR3 protein. The profile shows more than 30,000 distinct CDR3 sequences, about an eighth of them singletons.

V and J are TRBV6-5 and TRBJ2-3, with D tentatively TRBD1 (6 bases). This sequence originates from a donor at least 40 years old with multiple myeloma. The sequenced sample was a population of CD138-negative cells sorted from bone marrow. Here the CDR3 reads CASSPRNRATDTQYF. Here the CDR3 DNA reads TGTGCCAGCAGCCCCCGGAACAGGGCCACGGATACGCAGTATTTT.